This T cell receptor (beta chain) comes out of a study of T cells in Graves' hyperthyroidism and ophthalmopathy. In germline, CDR1 is SGHNT, CDR2 YENEEA. V lost 5 bases to trimming and J lost 4 bases, with 27 bases between them. CDR3 length: 18 residues. In its sample, this clonotype was seen many times. Its antigen is not known. A Clinical Activity Score of at least 3, a NOSPECS grade of at least 4 and a duration under 3 months were recorded in the ophthalmopathy patients. Amplified TCR beta CDR3 regions came from RNA transcripts. First-round RT-PCR targeting the TCR CDR3 was performed with the HTBI primer set. TCRdb processed the multiplex PCR reads anew with MiXCR; each CDR3 protein has one entry. The sample lists about 59,000 distinct CDR3 sequences, roughly 58% occurring once. Study-wide findings and caveats: Most expanded thyroid clonotypes above 0.001 recurred in blood.

The J gene is TRBJ2-7, the V gene TRBV11-3; D possibly uses TRBD1 or TRBD2 (5 bases each). Sequencing was carried out using blood. The sequence was collected from a woman aged 55-70 years with Graves' ophthalmopathy. CDR3 in DNA: TGTGCCAGCAGCCACCCTGCTGGGGAGCCAGAGGGGCGGTACGAGCAGTACTTC. Translated, it gives CASSHPAGEPEGRYEQYF.